Reported below is one TCR beta chain. The data originate from a study of T cells in Graves' hyperthyroidism and ophthalmopathy. TCR beta CDR3 regions were amplified from RNA. HTBI primers were employed in a first-round RT-PCR of the TCR CDR3. TCRdb called the multiplex PCR reads again in MiXCR, with one record for every CDR3 protein. The table has about 400,000 distinct CDR3 sequences, around 25% seen once; the top ten hold 73%. This CDR3 has 16 residues. V was shortened by 3 bases and J by 2 bases, with 14 bases between the two germline ends. V gene TRBV12-3 or TRBV12-4 combines with J gene TRBJ2-1, with D perhaps assigned TRBD1 or TRBD2 (5 bases each). Specimen: blood. The origin of this receptor is a man between 50 and 59 years old with Graves' hyperthyroidism. The CDR3 protein is CASSLGVGRAYNEQFF. The CDR3 DNA is TGTGCCAGCAGTTTGGGGGTAGGACGAGCCTACAATGAGCAGTTCTTC.